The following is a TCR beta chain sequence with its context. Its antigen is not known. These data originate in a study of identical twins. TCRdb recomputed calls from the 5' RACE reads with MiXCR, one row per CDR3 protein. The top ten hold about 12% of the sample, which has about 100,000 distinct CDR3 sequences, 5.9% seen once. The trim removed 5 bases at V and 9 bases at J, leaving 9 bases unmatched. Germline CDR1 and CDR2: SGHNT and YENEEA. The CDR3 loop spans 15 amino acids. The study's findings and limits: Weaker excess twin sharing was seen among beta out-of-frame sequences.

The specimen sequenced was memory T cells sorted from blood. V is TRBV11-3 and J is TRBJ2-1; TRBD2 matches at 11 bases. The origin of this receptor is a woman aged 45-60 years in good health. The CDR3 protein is CASSETSGKPGEQFF. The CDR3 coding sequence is TGTGCCAGCAGCGAGACTAGCGGGAAACCGGGTGAGCAGTTCTTC.